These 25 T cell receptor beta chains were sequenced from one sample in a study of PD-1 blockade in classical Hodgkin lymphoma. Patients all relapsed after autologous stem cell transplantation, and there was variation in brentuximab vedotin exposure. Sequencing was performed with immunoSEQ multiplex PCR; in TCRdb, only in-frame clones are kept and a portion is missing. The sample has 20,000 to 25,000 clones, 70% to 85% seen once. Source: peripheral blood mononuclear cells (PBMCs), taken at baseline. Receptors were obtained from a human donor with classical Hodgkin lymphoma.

As DNA, the CDR3 is TGTGCCAGTAGTATAGGGAGGGGCGACGAGCAGTACTTC. It yields the protein CASSIGRGDEQYF. The chain joins TRBV19 to TRBJ2-7; the D gene is possibly TRBD2 (6 bases). The germline V gene has CDR1 LNHDA and CDR2 SQIVND (reference sequence). The length of the CDR3 is 13 residues. Trimming took off 1 base at V and 5 bases at J, with 9 bases between the two ends.

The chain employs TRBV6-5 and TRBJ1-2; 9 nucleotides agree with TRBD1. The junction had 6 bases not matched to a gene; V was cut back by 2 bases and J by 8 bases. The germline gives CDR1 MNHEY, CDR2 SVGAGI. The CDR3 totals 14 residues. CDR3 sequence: CASSYEQGAEGYTF. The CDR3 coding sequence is TGTGCCAGCAGTTACGAACAGGGGGCGGAGGGCTACACCTTC.

The CDR3 is CSVDPGLLPTDTQYF. CDR3 bases: TGCAGCGTAGACCCCGGACTGCTCCCCACAGATACGCAGTATTTT. V gene TRBV29-1 combines with J gene TRBJ2-3, with a possible D match to TRBD2 (5 bases). This CDR3 region has 15 residues. V was shortened by 6 bases and J by 2 bases, with 18 bases between the two germline ends. Germline V lookup: CDR1 SQVTM, CDR2 ANQGSEA.

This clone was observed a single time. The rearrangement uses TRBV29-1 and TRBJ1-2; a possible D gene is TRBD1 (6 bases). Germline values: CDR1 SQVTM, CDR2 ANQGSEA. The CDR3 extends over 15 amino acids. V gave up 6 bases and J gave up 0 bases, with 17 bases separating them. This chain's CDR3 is CSVGGRQETNYGYTF. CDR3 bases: TGCAGCGTGGGGGGGAGACAGGAGACTAACTATGGCTACACCTTC.

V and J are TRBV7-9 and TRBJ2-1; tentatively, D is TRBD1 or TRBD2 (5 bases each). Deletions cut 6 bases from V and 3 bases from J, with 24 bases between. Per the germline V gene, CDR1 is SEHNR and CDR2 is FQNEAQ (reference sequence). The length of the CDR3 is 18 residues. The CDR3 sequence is CASSGTRTPDRDYNEQFF. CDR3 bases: TGTGCCAGCAGTGGGACGAGGACTCCCGATCGAGACTACAATGAGCAGTTCTTC.

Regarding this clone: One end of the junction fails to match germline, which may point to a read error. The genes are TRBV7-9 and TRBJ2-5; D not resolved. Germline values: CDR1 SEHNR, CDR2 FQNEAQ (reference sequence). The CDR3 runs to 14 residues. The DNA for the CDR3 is TGCGCCAGCAGCCAAGGGCTATTCCAAGAGACCCAGTACTTC. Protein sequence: CASSQGLFQETQYF.

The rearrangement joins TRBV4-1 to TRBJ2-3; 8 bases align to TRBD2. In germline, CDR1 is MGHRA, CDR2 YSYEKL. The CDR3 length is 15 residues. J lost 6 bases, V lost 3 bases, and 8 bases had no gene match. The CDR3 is CASSHRTSSRDTQYF. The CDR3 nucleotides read TGCGCCAGCAGCCATAGGACTAGCAGTAGGGATACGCAGTATTTT.

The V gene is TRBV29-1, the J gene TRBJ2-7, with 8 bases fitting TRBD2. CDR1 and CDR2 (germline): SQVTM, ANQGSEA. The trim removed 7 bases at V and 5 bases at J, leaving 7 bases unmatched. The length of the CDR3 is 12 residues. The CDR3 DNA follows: TGCAGCGGGAGGGCAGCGGGGGACGAGCAGTACTTC. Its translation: CSGRAAGDEQYF.

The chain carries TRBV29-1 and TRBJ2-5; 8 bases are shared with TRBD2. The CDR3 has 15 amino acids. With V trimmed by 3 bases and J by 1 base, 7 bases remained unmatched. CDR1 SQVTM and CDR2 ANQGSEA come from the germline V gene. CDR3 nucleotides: TGCAGCGTTGACCTCAGGACTAGCTTCCAAGAGACCCAGTACTTC. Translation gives CSVDLRTSFQETQYF. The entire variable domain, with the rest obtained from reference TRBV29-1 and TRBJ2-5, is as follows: SAVISQKPSRDICQRGTSLTIQCQVDSQVTMMFWYRQQPGQSLTLIATANQGSEATYESGFVIDKFPISRPNLTFSTLTVSNMSPEDSSIYLCSVDLRTSFQETQYFGPGTRLLVL.

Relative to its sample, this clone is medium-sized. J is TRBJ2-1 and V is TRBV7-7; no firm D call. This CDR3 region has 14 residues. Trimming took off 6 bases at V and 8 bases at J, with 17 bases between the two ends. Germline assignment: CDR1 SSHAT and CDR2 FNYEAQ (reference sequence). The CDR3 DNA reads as TGTGCCAGCAGTTCGCACCACGGGTTATATGAGCAGTTCTTC. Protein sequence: CASSSHHGLYEQFF.

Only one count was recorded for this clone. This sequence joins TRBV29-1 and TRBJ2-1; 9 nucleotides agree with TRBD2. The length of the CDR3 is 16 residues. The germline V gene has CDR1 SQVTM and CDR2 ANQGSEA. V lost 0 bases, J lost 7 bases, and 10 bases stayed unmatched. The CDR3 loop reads CSVEDYQREEGNEQFF. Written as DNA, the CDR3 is TGCAGCGTTGAAGATTATCAGCGGGAGGAGGGGAATGAGCAGTTCTTC.

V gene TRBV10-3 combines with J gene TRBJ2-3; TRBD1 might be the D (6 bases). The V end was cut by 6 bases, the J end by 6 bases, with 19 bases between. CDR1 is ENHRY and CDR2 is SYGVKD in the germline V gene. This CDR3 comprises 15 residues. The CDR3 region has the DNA TGTGCCATCAGCGGGACACAAGGGGGATACGATACGCAGTATTTT. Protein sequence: CAISGTQGGYDTQYF.

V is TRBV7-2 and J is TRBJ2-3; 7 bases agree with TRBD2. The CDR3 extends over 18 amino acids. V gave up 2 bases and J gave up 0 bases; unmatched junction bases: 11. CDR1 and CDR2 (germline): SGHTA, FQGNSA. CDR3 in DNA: TGTGCCAGCAGCTTAATTGCTAGCGGCGGTCTGAGCACAGATACGCAGTATTTT. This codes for CASSLIASGGLSTDTQYF.

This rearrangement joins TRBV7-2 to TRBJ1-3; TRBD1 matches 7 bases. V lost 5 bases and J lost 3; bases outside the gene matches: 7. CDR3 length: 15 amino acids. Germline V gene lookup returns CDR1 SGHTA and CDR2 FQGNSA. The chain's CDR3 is CASSPRGRVGNTIYF. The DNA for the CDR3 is TGTGCCAGCAGCCCGAGGGGGCGAGTTGGAAACACCATATATTTT.

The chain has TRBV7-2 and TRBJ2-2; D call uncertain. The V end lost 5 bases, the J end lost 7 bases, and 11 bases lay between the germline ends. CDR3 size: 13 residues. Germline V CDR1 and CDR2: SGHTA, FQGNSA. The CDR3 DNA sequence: TGTGCCAGCAGCCCGGTCAGAGACGGGGAGCTGTTTTTT. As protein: CASSPVRDGELFF.

CDR3 region: CASSAGQGAQAGANVLTF. In nucleotides, the CDR3 is TGTGCCAGCAGCGCCGGACAGGGGGCTCAGGCTGGGGCCAACGTCCTGACTTTC. The V call is TRBV11-3, the J call TRBJ2-6; 11 nucleotides line up with TRBD1. The CDR3 covers 18 residues. Germline V gives CDR1 SGHNT, CDR2 YENEEA. J gave up 2 bases and V 5 bases, and 8 bases lay outside the gene matches.

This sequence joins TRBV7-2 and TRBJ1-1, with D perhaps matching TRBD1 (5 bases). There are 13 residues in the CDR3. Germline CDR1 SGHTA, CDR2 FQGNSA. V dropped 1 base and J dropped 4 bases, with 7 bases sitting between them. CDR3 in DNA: TGTGCCAGCAGCTTAGGGGGGATCACTGAAGCTTTCTTT. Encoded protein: CASSLGGITEAFF.

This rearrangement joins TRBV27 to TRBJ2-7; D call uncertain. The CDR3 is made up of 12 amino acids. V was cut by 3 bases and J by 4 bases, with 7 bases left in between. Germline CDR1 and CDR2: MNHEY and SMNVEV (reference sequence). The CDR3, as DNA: TGTGCCAGCAGTTTTTCCGGGTACGAGCAGTACTTC. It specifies CASSFSGYEQYF.

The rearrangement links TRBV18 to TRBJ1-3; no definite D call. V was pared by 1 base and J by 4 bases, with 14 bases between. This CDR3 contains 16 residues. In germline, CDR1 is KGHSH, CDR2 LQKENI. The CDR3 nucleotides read TGTGCCAGCTCACCACGCCTAGCCCCCGTGGGAAACACCATATATTTT. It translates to CASSPRLAPVGNTIYF.

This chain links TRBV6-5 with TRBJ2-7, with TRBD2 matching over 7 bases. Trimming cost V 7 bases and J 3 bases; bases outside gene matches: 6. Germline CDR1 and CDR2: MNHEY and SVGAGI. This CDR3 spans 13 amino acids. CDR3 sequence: CASTPTGGYEQYF. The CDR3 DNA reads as TGTGCCAGCACCCCGACGGGGGGCTACGAGCAGTACTTC.

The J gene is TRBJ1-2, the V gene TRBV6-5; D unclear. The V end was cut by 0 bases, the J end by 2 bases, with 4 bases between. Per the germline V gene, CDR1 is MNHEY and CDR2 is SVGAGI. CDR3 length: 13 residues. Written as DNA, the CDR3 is TGTGCCAGCAGTTACTCCCCCAACTATGGCTACACCTTC. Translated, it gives CASSYSPNYGYTF.

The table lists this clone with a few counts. In DNA, the CDR3 is TGCGCCAGCTCCCCTAGACGGAACACTGAAGCTTTCTTT. Translated, it gives CASSPRRNTEAFF. The rearrangement joins TRBV10-1 to TRBJ1-1; D remains ambiguous. Germline assignment: CDR1 WNHNN and CDR2 SYGVQD (reference sequence). The CDR3 has 13 residues. Trimming took 8 bases from V and 1 from J, leaving 11 bases between them.

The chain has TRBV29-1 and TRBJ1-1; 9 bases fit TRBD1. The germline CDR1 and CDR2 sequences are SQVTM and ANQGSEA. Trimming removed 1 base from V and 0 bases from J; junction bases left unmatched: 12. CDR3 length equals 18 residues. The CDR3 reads CSVEGAEGQGLMNTEAFF. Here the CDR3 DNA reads TGCAGCGTTGAAGGGGCGGAGGGACAGGGCCTCATGAACACTGAAGCTTTCTTT.

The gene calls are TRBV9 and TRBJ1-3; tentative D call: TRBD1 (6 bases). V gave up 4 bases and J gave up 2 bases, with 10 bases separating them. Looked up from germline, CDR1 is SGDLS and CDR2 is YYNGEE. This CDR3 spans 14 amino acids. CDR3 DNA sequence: TGTGCCAGCAGCCGAACAGGGCCTGGAAACACCATATATTTT. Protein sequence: CASSRTGPGNTIYF.

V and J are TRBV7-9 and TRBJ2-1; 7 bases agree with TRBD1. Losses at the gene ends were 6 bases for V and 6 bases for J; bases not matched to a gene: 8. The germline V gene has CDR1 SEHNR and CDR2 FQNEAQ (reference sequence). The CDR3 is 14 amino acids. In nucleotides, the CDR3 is TGTGCCAGCAGACCTCACAGGGGAATCAATGAGCAGTTCTTC. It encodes CASRPHRGINEQFF.